Shown below are 31 T cell receptor beta chains from a single sample sequenced in a study of human T cells and chemical hapten exposure. TCRdb ran MiXCR on the RACE reads and lists one entry per CDR3 protein. The table lists 80,000 or so distinct CDR3 sequences, about 10% of them singletons. Noted time point: patch test 1, 2 weeks after DPC sensitization. Noted treatment: therapeutic diphenylcyclopropenone sensitization with weekly scalp DPC. The starting material was whole blood, obtained in connection with sensitization to the hapten diphenylcyclopropenone (DPC). These receptors came from a woman between 50 and 59 years old with alopecia areata. Some clones in this sample may be carry-over from other donors' samples.

This chain links TRBV12-3 or TRBV12-4 with TRBJ1-1, with D possibly TRBD1 on 5 matching bases. The CDR3 contains 13 residues. Deletions cut 9 bases from V and 6 bases from J, with 17 bases between. CDR3 sequence (DNA): TGTGCCAGTACCGGGACGCGGGCGTCTGAAGCTTTCTTT. Amino acid sequence: CASTGTRASEAFF.

The rearrangement uses TRBV3-1 and TRBJ2-3; 15 bases align to TRBD2. The germline V gene has CDR1 LGHDT and CDR2 YNNKEL (reference sequence). V lost 5 bases, J lost 4 bases, and 7 bases stayed unmatched. This CDR3 has 17 residues. CDR3 sequence: CASSTLGLAGGSDTQYF. Here the CDR3 DNA reads TGTGCCAGCAGCACCCTCGGACTAGCGGGGGGGTCAGATACGCAGTATTTT.

The V call is TRBV19, the J call TRBJ2-2; TRBD2 matches at 11 bases. The germline gives CDR1 LNHDA, CDR2 SQIVND (reference sequence). The CDR3 consists of 16 residues. The J segment lost 3 bases and the V segment lost 5 bases, leaving 5 bases of the junction unmatched. As DNA, the CDR3 is TGTGCCAGTAGTGCGGGACTAGCGGCACACACCGGGGAGCTGTTTTTT. Translation gives CASSAGLAAHTGELFF.

This clonotype appeared a few times. This chain uses TRBV18 with TRBJ2-2; 11 nucleotides match TRBD2. This CDR3 is built from 17 residues. CDR1 and CDR2 from the germline V gene are KGHSH and LQKENI. The V gene end was trimmed by 4 bases and the J gene end by 4 bases; junction bases not matched to a gene: 8. DNA of the CDR3: TGTGCCAGCTCACTGACGACTAGCGGGACTGGCACCGGGGAGCTGTTTTTT. Translation: CASSLTTSGTGTGELFF. The whole variable domain, filled in from reference TRBV18 and TRBJ2-2, reads NAGVMQNPRHLVRRRGQEARLRCSPMKGHSHVYWYRQLPEEGLKFMVYLQKENIIDESGMPKERFSAEFPKEGPSILRIQQVVRGDSAAYFCASSLTTSGTGTGELFFGEGSRLTVL.

This clonotype was found many times. The DNA for the CDR3 is TGTGCCAGCAGCGTAGAGCCCGACAGAAACACTGAAGCTTTCTTT. Residues: CASSVEPDRNTEAFF. The V gene is TRBV9, the J gene TRBJ1-1; tentative D call: TRBD1 (5 bases). V was trimmed by 0 bases and J by 2 bases, leaving 11 bases between them. The germline CDR1 and CDR2 sequences are SGDLS and YYNGEE. The CDR3 consists of 15 residues.

The chain is built from TRBV6-5 and TRBJ2-3; maybe TRBD2 (5 bases). V dropped 3 bases and J dropped 0 bases, with 10 bases sitting between them. In germline, CDR1 is MNHEY, CDR2 SVGAGI. CDR3 length equals 15 residues. The DNA of the CDR3 is TGTGCCAGCAGTTATTTGAGCGGTAGCACAGATACGCAGTATTTT. It encodes CASSYLSGSTDTQYF.

This clonotype showed up many times. The chain is built from TRBV29-1 and TRBJ2-1; 13 bases align to TRBD2. The germline V gene has CDR1 SQVTM and CDR2 ANQGSEA. The CDR3 length is 16 residues. V shed 0 bases and J 9 bases; nucleotides not matched to a gene: 8. CDR3 residues: CSVEDPPGLAGREQFF. CDR3 DNA: TGCAGCGTTGAAGACCCGCCGGGACTAGCGGGACGTGAGCAGTTCTTC.

In this sample, this clonotype turned up many times. V usage is TRBV7-9 and J usage is TRBJ1-4; the D gene is possibly TRBD1 (5 bases). The germline V and J ends were trimmed by 0 bases and 14 bases, with 10 bases remaining between them. Germline CDR1 reads SEHNR; CDR2 reads FQNEAQ (reference sequence). The CDR3 covers 12 residues. The CDR3 sequence is CASSLAPGTLFF. CDR3 nucleotide sequence: TGTGCCAGCAGCTTAGCGCCCGGGACGCTGTTTTTT.

The chain couples TRBV7-2 to TRBJ1-6; D is ambiguous. Germline V gene lookup returns CDR1 SGHTA and CDR2 FQGNSA. The CDR3 sequence is 13 residues long. Trimming pared 1 base from V and 8 bases from J, leaving 6 bases between. CDR3 nucleotides: TGTGCCAGCAGCTTAGTACCTTATTCACCCCTCCACTTT. Translating gives CASSLVPYSPLHF.

This clonotype was observed many times. V usage is TRBV24-1 and J usage is TRBJ1-1, with D possibly being TRBD1 (6 bases). Trimming took off 9 bases at V and 1 base at J, with 11 bases between the two ends. This CDR3 spans 13 amino acids. Germline V gives CDR1 KGHDR, CDR2 SFDVKD. The CDR3 is CATRAGANTEAFF. CDR3 in DNA: TGTGCCACCCGGGCGGGGGCGAACACTGAAGCTTTCTTT.

Of note for this clonotype: This may be a read error, as it is one base from a much larger clone. CDR3 sequence (DNA): TGCAGTGCTAGACATAGAACAGTAAACACCATATATTTT. This translates into CSARHRTVNTIYF. V gene TRBV20-1 combines with J gene TRBJ1-3; D ambiguous. CDR1 DFQATT and CDR2 SNEGSKA come from the germline V gene (reference sequence). This CDR3 comprises 13 residues. V was pared by 2 bases and J by 6 bases, with 11 bases between.

The chain recombines TRBV18 with TRBJ2-7, with D uncertain. The CDR3 contains 13 residues. Trimming took off 2 bases at V and 3 bases at J, with 8 bases between the two ends. CDR1 is KGHSH, CDR2 LQKENI, per germline. The CDR3 here is CASSPGPGYEQYF. CDR3 bases: TGTGCCAGCTCACCAGGACCTGGCTACGAGCAGTACTTC.

This clonotype turned up a few times. The rearrangement uses TRBV7-2 and TRBJ2-1; D is uncertain. The V end was cut by 5 bases, the J end by 9 bases, with 17 bases between. Germline values: CDR1 SGHTA, CDR2 FQGNSA. The CDR3 is 14 residues long. The CDR3, as DNA: TGTGCCAGCAGCCCGACTCTTGGCGCCCCTGAGCAGTTCTTC. Amino acid sequence: CASSPTLGAPEQFF.

This clonotype showed up just a few times. V and J are TRBV7-6 and TRBJ2-2; 8 nucleotides align to TRBD1. Germline-derived CDR1 and CDR2 are SGHVS and FNYEAQ. The CDR3 has 16 residues. V lost 2 bases to trimming and J lost 4 bases; unmatched junction nucleotides: 6. This CDR3 is CASSLQGARSTGELFF. CDR3 sequence (DNA): TGTGCCAGCAGCTTACAGGGGGCGCGTTCCACCGGGGAGCTGTTTTTT. Full variable domain (missing parts from reference TRBV7-6 and TRBJ2-2): GAGVSQSPRYKVTKRGQDVALRCDPISGHVSLYWYRQALGQGPEFLTYFNYEAQQDKSGLPNDRFSAERPEGSISTLTIQRTEQRDSAMYRCASSLQGARSTGELFFGEGSRLTVL.

The gene calls are TRBV5-8 and TRBJ1-3, with D perhaps matching TRBD1 (6 bases). This CDR3 has 15 amino acids. Germline loops: CDR1 SGHTS, CDR2 YDEGEE. Trimming stripped 2 bases from V and 5 bases from J, with 14 bases between. The CDR3, as DNA: TGTGCCAGCAGCTTTAGGGGGGCGGCTCGAAACACCATATATTTT. This encodes CASSFRGAARNTIYF.

This clonotype appeared a few times. This rearrangement joins TRBV3-1 to TRBJ1-1; D is undetermined. V lost 0 bases and J 6 bases, leaving 11 bases between the germline ends. Germline loops: CDR1 LGHDT, CDR2 YNNKEL (reference sequence). The CDR3 covers 14 residues. The CDR3 is CASSQDTRAAEAFF. The CDR3 DNA sequence: TGTGCCAGCAGCCAAGATACCCGGGCAGCTGAAGCTTTCTTT.

At least ten counts were recorded for this clonotype. The V and J genes are TRBV29-1 and TRBJ2-7, with 7 bases matching TRBD2. Germline loops: CDR1 SQVTM, CDR2 ANQGSEA. This CDR3 region has 14 residues. V was pared by 6 bases and J by 3 bases, with 11 bases of the junction left unmatched. The CDR3 here is CSVRFGGSFYEQYF. In nucleotides, the CDR3 is TGCAGCGTGCGGTTTGGCGGGAGTTTCTACGAGCAGTACTTC.

This clonotype was counted only a few times. This chain links TRBV12-3 or TRBV12-4 with TRBJ2-6; the D is unclear. The CDR3 runs 15 residues. Trimming removed 3 bases from V and 0 bases from J, with 6 bases in between. CDR3 protein: CASSFYSSGANVLTF. DNA for the CDR3: TGTGCCAGCAGTTTCTACAGCTCTGGGGCCAACGTCCTGACTTTC.

This clonotype has ten or more counts. V and J are TRBV29-1 and TRBJ1-5, with 8 bases identical to TRBD1. Germline V gene sequence: CDR1 SQVTM, CDR2 ANQGSEA. The J segment lost 1 base and the V segment lost 7 bases, leaving 3 bases of the junction unmatched. The CDR3 length is 13 residues. The CDR3 loop reads CSATGGSNQPQHF. CDR3 nucleotides: TGCAGCGCTACAGGGGGGAGCAATCAGCCCCAGCATTTT.

Within the sample, this clonotype is medium-sized. This chain joins TRBV10-3 and TRBJ2-7; D gene unclear. Per the germline V gene, CDR1 is ENHRY and CDR2 is SYGVKD. The CDR3 extends over 13 amino acids. The ends were cut back, 4 bases at V and 4 bases at J, with 11 bases in the middle. The CDR3 DNA follows: TGTGCCATCAGTGGTGGTCAGCCATACGAGCAGTACTTC. Its translation is CAISGGQPYEQYF.

This clonotype was seen at least ten times. The chain is built from TRBV28 and TRBJ1-2; D not resolved. V lost 5 bases and J lost 4, with 14 bases in between. The CDR3 totals 14 residues. Germline assignment: CDR1 MDHEN and CDR2 SYDVKM. The CDR3 region has the DNA TGTGCCAGCAGTCTCCGGGGTAGGGCCTATGGCTACACCTTC. Encoded protein: CASSLRGRAYGYTF.

This sequence joins TRBV10-1 and TRBJ2-7; 7 bases match TRBD1. The ends lost 2 bases at V and 4 bases at J; junction bases unmatched: 2. Germline V gene data show CDR1 as WNHNN and CDR2 as SYGVQD (reference sequence). The CDR3 covers 13 residues. CDR3 region: CASSEAQGYEQYF. In nucleotides, the CDR3 is TGCGCCAGCAGTGAGGCACAGGGGTACGAGCAGTACTTC.

This clonotype was seen more than once but under ten times. The chain recombines TRBV14 with TRBJ2-2, with TRBD2 as a possible D gene (5 bases). V shed 1 base and J shed 1 base, with 13 bases lying between them. The CDR3 totals 17 residues. CDR1 is SGHDN, CDR2 FVKESK, per germline. The CDR3, as DNA: TGTGCCAGCAGCCAAGGAGGGCGGCTCCAGAACACCGGGGAGCTGTTTTTT. This translates into CASSQGGRLQNTGELFF.

This chain uses TRBV7-6 with TRBJ2-3; D is possibly TRBD2 (6 bases). Germline assignment: CDR1 SGHVS and CDR2 FNYEAQ. V lost 5 bases and J 3 bases, leaving 18 bases between the germline ends. The CDR3 is 16 amino acids. The CDR3 reads CASSPGPGGKTDTQYF. CDR3 bases: TGTGCCAGCAGCCCTGGCCCAGGCGGGAAGACAGATACGCAGTATTTT.

To note about this clonotype: Possible read error: a much larger clone is one base away. V is TRBV6-2 or TRBV6-3 and J is TRBJ2-1; D remains ambiguous. The germline gives CDR1 MNHEY, CDR2 SVGEGT. CDR3 length: 12 amino acids. CDR3 sequence: CVSRRLNNEQFF. CDR3 sequence (DNA): TGTGTCAGCAGACGTCTAAACAATGAGCAGTTCTTC.

At least ten counts were recorded for this clonotype. The chain joins TRBV24-1 to TRBJ2-1; D perhaps matches TRBD1 (6 bases). Trimming stripped 3 bases from V and 9 bases from J, with 11 bases between. Germline V gene data show CDR1 as KGHDR and CDR2 as SFDVKD. The CDR3 is 13 residues long. As DNA, the CDR3 is TGTGCCACCAGTGATACAGGGATCGCTGAGCAGTTCTTC. Protein: CATSDTGIAEQFF.

There are many counts of this clonotype. The genes are TRBV3-1 and TRBJ2-1, with 11 bases matching TRBD2. The V gene's germline CDR1 is LGHDT and CDR2 YNNKEL (reference sequence). The CDR3 runs 17 residues. After removal of 3 bases from V and 4 bases from J, the junction contained 8 bases not matched to a gene. This CDR3 is CASSQFFSGRVYNEQFF. The DNA for the CDR3 is TGTGCCAGCAGCCAGTTTTTTAGCGGGAGGGTTTACAATGAGCAGTTCTTC.

This rearrangement joins TRBV28 to TRBJ1-2; D is uncertain. CDR1 is MDHEN and CDR2 is SYDVKM in the germline V gene. With 2 bases removed from V and 7 bases from J, the gap between germline ends came to 17 bases. The CDR3 is 15 residues long. In DNA form, the CDR3 reads TGTGCCAGCAGTTTAGTGAGCCGTGAATCTGGTGGCTACACCTTC. Translation: CASSLVSRESGGYTF.

This clonotype has a count of ten or more. This rearrangement joins TRBV29-1 to TRBJ1-2, with D hard to call. CDR1 SQVTM and CDR2 ANQGSEA come from the germline V gene. The CDR3 covers 14 residues. Between the trimmed V and J ends, which lost 0 bases and 6 bases, there was a span of 14 bases. The CDR3 coding sequence is TGCAGCGTTGAAGAAGGGAAAGGATGGCATGGCTACACCTTC. This gives the protein CSVEEGKGWHGYTF.

This clonotype has a handful of counts. The chain recombines TRBV2 with TRBJ1-5, with 7 bases fitting TRBD1. This CDR3 is built from 15 residues. Per germline, CDR1 SNHLY and CDR2 FYNNEI. With 6 bases clipped from V and 3 bases from J, the junction kept 8 bases outside the gene matches. CDR3 loop: CASRAGGPNNQPQHF. As DNA, the CDR3 is TGTGCCAGCAGAGCAGGGGGTCCTAACAATCAGCCCCAGCATTTT.

The sample holds many counts of this clonotype. The chain combines TRBV29-1 with TRBJ1-4; no firm D call. CDR1 and CDR2 from the germline V gene are SQVTM and ANQGSEA. With 6 bases removed from V and 4 bases from J, the gap between germline ends came to 18 bases. The CDR3 runs to 15 residues. The CDR3: CSVRSTNMGNEKLFF. The CDR3 nucleotides read TGCAGCGTCCGCTCGACCAACATGGGTAATGAAAAACTGTTTTTT.